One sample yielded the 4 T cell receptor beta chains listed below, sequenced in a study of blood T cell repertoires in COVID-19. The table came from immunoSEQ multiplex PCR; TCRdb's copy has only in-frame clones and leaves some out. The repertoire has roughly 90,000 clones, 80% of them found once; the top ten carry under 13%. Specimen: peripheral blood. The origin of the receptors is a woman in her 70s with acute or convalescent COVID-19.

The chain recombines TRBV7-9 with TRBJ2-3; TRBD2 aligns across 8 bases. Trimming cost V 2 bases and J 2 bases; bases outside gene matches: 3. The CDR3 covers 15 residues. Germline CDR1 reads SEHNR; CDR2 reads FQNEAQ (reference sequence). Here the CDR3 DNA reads TGTGCCAGCAGCTTATCAGCGGGGGTCACAGATACGCAGTATTTT. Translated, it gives CASSLSAGVTDTQYF.

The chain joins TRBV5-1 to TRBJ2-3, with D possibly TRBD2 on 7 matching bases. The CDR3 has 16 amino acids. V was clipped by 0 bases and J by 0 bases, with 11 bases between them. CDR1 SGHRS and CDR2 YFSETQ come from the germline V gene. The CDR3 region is CASSLEAGASTDTQYF. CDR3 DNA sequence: TGCGCCAGCAGCTTGGAGGCGGGGGCGAGCACAGATACGCAGTATTTT.

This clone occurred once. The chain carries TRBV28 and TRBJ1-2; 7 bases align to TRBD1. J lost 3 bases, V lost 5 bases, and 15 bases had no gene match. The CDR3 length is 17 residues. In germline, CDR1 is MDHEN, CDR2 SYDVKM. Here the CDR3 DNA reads TGTGCCAGCAGTCCACCCGCTGGGACAGCAAACGACTATGGCTACACCTTC. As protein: CASSPPAGTANDYGYTF.

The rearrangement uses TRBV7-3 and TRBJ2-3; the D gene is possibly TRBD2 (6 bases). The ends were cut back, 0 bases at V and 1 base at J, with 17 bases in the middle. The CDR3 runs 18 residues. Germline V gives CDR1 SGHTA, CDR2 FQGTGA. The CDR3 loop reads CASSLTGGWASGTDTQYF. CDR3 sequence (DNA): TGTGCCAGCAGCTTAACAGGAGGGTGGGCGTCGGGCACAGATACGCAGTATTTT.